These 28 T cell receptor beta chains were all obtained from the same sample, sequenced in a study of OX40 agonist ivuxolimab in advanced cancers. Assay used: immunoSEQ multiplex PCR; TCRdb lists only in-frame clones, some missing. Counted here are 50,000 or so clones, approximately 89% occurring once; the ten biggest clones make up 3% to 4%. Specimen: CD4+ or CD8+ T cells sorted from blood, collected in a trial of the OX40 agonist ivuxolimab. Receptors were obtained from an adult with an advanced solid tumor such as melanoma, head and neck, liver or kidney cancer.

This chain joins TRBV29-1 and TRBJ1-3, with D maybe TRBD1 (5 bases). V was cut by 3 bases and J by 4 bases, with 10 bases left in between. The CDR3 contains 13 residues. CDR1 is SQVTM, CDR2 ANQGSEA, per germline. The CDR3 region is CSVEGGDGNTIYF. Written as DNA, the CDR3 is TGCAGCGTTGAGGGAGGGGACGGAAACACCATATATTTT.

The rearrangement joins TRBV11-2 to TRBJ2-2; TRBD1 matches 10 bases. Germline V gene lookup returns CDR1 SGHAT and CDR2 FQNNGV. V lost 5 bases to trimming and J lost 13 bases; unmatched junction nucleotides: 10. The CDR3 runs to 14 residues. This CDR3 reads CASSAGTGVLRLFF. The DNA for the CDR3 is TGTGCCAGCAGCGCCGGGACAGGGGTCCTCCGGCTGTTTTTT.

The J gene is TRBJ2-3, the V gene TRBV5-4; no clear D gene. CDR3 length equals 16 residues. Germline V gene lookup returns CDR1 SGHNT and CDR2 YYREEE (reference sequence). Trimming pared 1 base from V and 2 bases from J, leaving 14 bases between. The DNA for the CDR3 is TGTGCCAGCAGCTTGTCTAGGTCCTCCTCCACAGATACGCAGTATTTT. Encoded protein: CASSLSRSSSTDTQYF.

The J gene is TRBJ2-2, the V gene TRBV2; 9 bases align to TRBD1. This CDR3 is 16 amino acids long. V gave up 4 bases and J gave up 3 bases; unmatched junction bases: 6. The germline V gene encodes CDR1 SNHLY and CDR2 FYNNEI. The CDR3 region has the DNA TGTGCCAGCAGTGCAATCGGACAGGGGTACACCGGGGAGCTGTTTTTT. Protein product: CASSAIGQGYTGELFF.

The J gene is TRBJ2-5, the V gene TRBV10-3; 9 bases match TRBD2. Germline V lookup: CDR1 ENHRY, CDR2 SYGVKD. This CDR3 spans 13 amino acids. The V gene end was trimmed by 4 bases and the J gene end by 5 bases; junction bases not matched to a gene: 2. As DNA, the CDR3 is TGTGCCATCAGTGGACTAGCGGCGGAGACCCAGTACTTC. Amino acids: CAISGLAAETQYF.

The chain employs TRBV7-6 and TRBJ2-5, with TRBD1 matching 10 bases. Germline V gene lookup returns CDR1 SGHVS and CDR2 FNYEAQ. V lost 1 base and J lost 5; bases outside the gene matches: 13. The CDR3 extends over 18 amino acids. CDR3 in DNA: TGTGCCAGCAGCTTAGGCTTCTTGGGGACAGGGGTCCGGGAGACCCAGTACTTC. The encoded protein is CASSLGFLGTGVRETQYF. Looking up the rest from reference TRBV7-6 and TRBJ2-5 gives the full variable domain: GAGVSQSPRYKVTKRGQDVALRCDPISGHVSLYWYRQALGQGPEFLTYFNYEAQQDKSGLPNDRFSAERPEGSISTLTIQRTEQRDSAMYRCASSLGFLGTGVRETQYFGPGTRLLVL.

The chain uses TRBV7-9 and TRBJ2-3; 9 bases fit TRBD2. Germline V gene lookup returns CDR1 SEHNR and CDR2 FQNEAQ (reference sequence). The CDR3 extends over 14 amino acids. Trimming took 1 base from V and 4 from J; bases not matched to a gene: 0. In nucleotides, the CDR3 is TGTGCCAGCAGCTTAGTAGCGGGAGCAGATACGCAGTATTTT. Translating gives CASSLVAGADTQYF.

This clone was counted a few times. The chain's CDR3 is CACSQQGNTEAFF. CDR3 DNA sequence: TGTGCCTGTTCTCAACAGGGGAACACTGAAGCTTTCTTT. This sequence joins TRBV30 and TRBJ1-1; maybe TRBD1 (6 bases). Looked up from germline, CDR1 is GTSNPN and CDR2 is SVGIG (reference sequence). CDR3 size: 13 residues. The V end lost 6 bases, the J end lost 1 base, and 12 bases lay between the germline ends.

In this sample, this clone turned up a few times. The chain recombines TRBV7-2 with TRBJ1-5, with 8 bases identical to TRBD1. Germline V gene data show CDR1 as SGHTA and CDR2 as FQGNSA. The V and J ends lost 1 base and 7 bases, in that order; junction bases with no gene match: 6. The length of the CDR3 is 15 residues. The CDR3 bases are TGTGCCAGCAGCTTAGATCAGGGGGCGGAGCAGCCCCAGCATTTT. This encodes CASSLDQGAEQPQHF. Using reference TRBV7-2 and TRBJ1-5 for the parts outside the CDR3, the full variable domain is GAGVSQSPSNKVTEKGKDVELRCDPISGHTALYWYRQSLGQGLEFLIYFQGNSAPDKSGLPSDRFSAERTGGSVSTLTIQRTQQEDSAVYLCASSLDQGAEQPQHFGDGTRLSIL.

This clone was detected only once. The chain recombines TRBV11-2 with TRBJ1-2; possibly TRBD1 for D (6 bases). The V gene's germline CDR1 is SGHAT and CDR2 FQNNGV. Trimming cost V 0 bases and J 8 bases, with 10 bases left between them. The CDR3 totals 13 residues. CDR3 in DNA: TGTGCCAGCAGCTTAGATCGAGGGGGGGGCTACACCTTC. It is translated as CASSLDRGGGYTF.

The rearrangement uses TRBV4-1 and TRBJ2-5; possibly TRBD2 for D (5 bases). This CDR3 comprises 16 residues. CDR1 and CDR2 (germline): MGHRA, YSYEKL. V was cut by 0 bases and J by 1 base, with 12 bases left in between. CDR3 nucleotides: TGCGCCAGCAGCCAAGAACTAGTTGACGGCCAAGAGACCCAGTACTTC. It encodes CASSQELVDGQETQYF.

The chain couples TRBV10-2 to TRBJ2-2, with TRBD1 matching 8 bases. Per germline, CDR1 WSHSY and CDR2 SAAADI. V dropped 5 bases and J dropped 5; count of bases not matched to a gene: 4. This CDR3 is built from 14 residues. Here the CDR3 DNA reads TGCGCCAGCAGTTCAGGGGGCAGGACCGGGGAGCTGTTTTTT. Residues: CASSSGGRTGELFF.

The sample holds one count of this clone. The chain employs TRBV7-9 and TRBJ1-6; weak D call: TRBD1 (5 bases). CDR3 length equals 16 residues. The V end was cut by 1 base, the J end by 15 bases, with 22 bases between. Germline V gives CDR1 SEHNR, CDR2 FQNEAQ (reference sequence). The CDR3 coding sequence is TGTGCCAGCAGCTTAGGGGGCGGGACGAGTCGACAGCGCCTCCACTTT. Its protein product is CASSLGGGTSRQRLHF.

This clone is a singleton in its sample. V usage is TRBV28 and J usage is TRBJ2-1; 10 bases are a match to TRBD2. With 6 bases clipped from V and 5 bases from J, the junction kept 10 bases outside the gene matches. Germline CDR1 MDHEN, CDR2 SYDVKM. CDR3 length: 16 amino acids. CDR3 sequence: CASRRFVAGGHNEQFF. DNA for the CDR3: TGTGCCAGCAGGCGCTTCGTAGCGGGAGGCCACAATGAGCAGTTCTTC.

The chain is built from TRBV11-2 and TRBJ2-1; D remains ambiguous. V lost 4 bases, J lost 5 bases, and 12 bases lay in between. Per germline, CDR1 SGHAT and CDR2 FQNNGV. The CDR3 contains 14 residues. The CDR3 DNA follows: TGTGCCAGCAGCTCCTTGCAGAGAGACAATGAGCAGTTCTTC. It specifies CASSSLQRDNEQFF.

The chain recombines TRBV6-1 with TRBJ2-2; tentatively, D is TRBD1 (6 bases). The CDR3 is 15 residues long. Between the trimmed V and J ends, which lost 2 bases and 1 base, there was a span of 8 bases. The germline CDR1 and CDR2 sequences are MNHNS and SASEGT. The CDR3 nucleotides read TGTGCCAGCAGTGAACTACAGGGGAACACCGGGGAGCTGTTTTTT. It encodes CASSELQGNTGELFF.

This rearrangement joins TRBV5-1 to TRBJ2-5; either TRBD1 or TRBD2 may supply D (5 bases each). Germline loops: CDR1 SGHRS, CDR2 YFSETQ. Trimming removed 4 bases from V and 1 base from J, with 8 bases in between. This CDR3 has 13 amino acids. Here the CDR3 reads CASSRDGQETQYF. The CDR3 DNA sequence: TGCGCCAGCAGCCGGGACGGCCAAGAGACCCAGTACTTC. The full variable domain, rest sourced from reference TRBV5-1 and TRBJ2-5, is KAGVTQTPRYLIKTRGQQVTLSCSPISGHRSVSWYQQTPGQGLQFLFEYFSETQRNKGNFPGRFSGRQFSNSRSEMNVSTLELGDSALYLCASSRDGQETQYFGPGTRLLVL.

The CDR3 DNA sequence: TGTGCCAGCAGCGGGGGGACTAGCGGGAGTGGAGAGACCCAGTACTTC. Translated: CASSGGTSGSGETQYF. The gene calls are TRBV5-7 and TRBJ2-5; TRBD2 matches 14 bases. TRBV5-7 is identified as an open reading frame with a role that is uncertain. V lost 4 bases, J lost 4 bases, and 6 bases stayed unmatched. CDR3 length: 16 residues.

The chain has TRBV15 and TRBJ2-4; 7 bases line up with TRBD2. The CDR3 loop spans 17 amino acids. Germline V lookup: CDR1 LNHNV, CDR2 YYDKDF (reference sequence). The trim removed 2 bases at V and 1 base at J, leaving 8 bases unmatched. The DNA for the CDR3 is TGTGCCACCAGCAGATCCGGGAGCGGGATCGCCAAAAACATTCAGTACTTC. It specifies CATSRSGSGIAKNIQYF.

V and J are TRBV18 and TRBJ2-5; weak D call: TRBD1 (5 bases). CDR1 and CDR2 from the germline V gene are KGHSH and LQKENI. Trimming took off 2 bases at V and 2 bases at J, with 12 bases between the two ends. CDR3 length equals 15 residues. In DNA, the CDR3 is TGTGCCAGCTCACCAAGGGAAGGGGCACAAGAGACCCAGTACTTC. Amino acids: CASSPREGAQETQYF.

This sequence joins TRBV5-1 and TRBJ2-1; 11 bases are shared with TRBD2. The CDR3 is 16 amino acids. V was pared by 0 bases and J by 6 bases, with 5 bases of the junction left unmatched. Germline assignment: CDR1 SGHRS and CDR2 YFSETQ. CDR3 sequence reads: CASSLELAGAFNEQFF. CDR3 sequence (DNA): TGCGCCAGCAGCTTGGAACTAGCGGGAGCATTCAATGAGCAGTTCTTC.

This chain links TRBV6-5 with TRBJ1-5; no reliable D call. Germline V gene sequence: CDR1 MNHEY, CDR2 SVGAGI. V lost 2 bases, J lost 0 bases, and 2 bases lay in between. This CDR3 has 13 amino acids. Here the CDR3 reads CASSYDSNQPQHF. The CDR3 region has the DNA TGTGCCAGCAGTTACGATAGCAATCAGCCCCAGCATTTT.

DNA of the CDR3: TGCGCCAGCAGCTTGGAGGCGGGCAATCAGCCCCAGCATTTT. Protein sequence: CASSLEAGNQPQHF. The gene calls are TRBV5-1 and TRBJ1-5; no firm D call. Germline CDR1 SGHRS, CDR2 YFSETQ. CDR3 length: 14 residues. V was trimmed by 0 bases and J by 2 bases, leaving 6 bases between them.

This clone was recorded a few times. The chain couples TRBV11-2 to TRBJ2-5; 10 nucleotides align to TRBD2. This CDR3 is 15 amino acids long. Germline-derived CDR1 and CDR2 are SGHAT and FQNNGV. With 4 bases clipped from V and 4 bases from J, the junction kept 6 bases outside the gene matches. The CDR3 region is CASSSGAGGPETQYF. The CDR3, as DNA: TGTGCCAGCAGCTCGGGAGCGGGAGGGCCAGAGACCCAGTACTTC.

This clone was seen a handful of times. This chain links TRBV7-9 with TRBJ1-1; D uncertain. CDR1 SEHNR and CDR2 FQNEAQ come from the germline V gene (reference sequence). The CDR3 sequence is 11 residues long. Trimming left V 3 bases short and J 1 base short, with 0 bases between. The DNA of the CDR3 is TGTGCCAGCAGCTTGAACACTGAAGCTTTCTTT. As protein: CASSLNTEAFF.

The rearrangement links TRBV7-2 to TRBJ1-2; D gene ambiguous. Deletions cut 4 bases from V and 3 bases from J, with 9 bases between. The V gene's germline CDR1 is SGHTA and CDR2 FQGNSA. The CDR3 is 13 amino acids. The CDR3 region is CASSSSGDYGYTF. The CDR3 DNA follows: TGTGCCAGCAGCTCTTCCGGGGACTATGGCTACACCTTC.

The chain recombines TRBV6-1 with TRBJ2-5; 8 nucleotides align to TRBD1. After removal of 6 bases from V and 5 bases from J, the junction contained 8 bases not matched to a gene. This CDR3 has 14 residues. The germline V gene has CDR1 MNHNS and CDR2 SASEGT. CDR3 sequence: CASRTTGGRETQYF. DNA for the CDR3: TGTGCCAGCAGGACTACAGGGGGTAGGGAGACCCAGTACTTC.

This chain uses TRBV7-2 with TRBJ2-7; no definite D call. CDR1 is SGHTA and CDR2 is FQGNSA in the germline V gene. V was shortened by 4 bases and J by 2 bases, with 3 bases between the two germline ends. This CDR3 has 11 amino acids. DNA of the CDR3: TGTGCCAGCAGCTCCGCCTACGAGCAGTACTTC. This codes for CASSSAYEQYF. Full variable domain (remainder filled in from reference TRBV7-2 and TRBJ2-7): GAGVSQSPSNKVTEKGKDVELRCDPISGHTALYWYRQSLGQGLEFLIYFQGNSAPDKSGLPSDRFSAERTGGSVSTLTIQRTQQEDSAVYLCASSSAYEQYFGPGTRLTVT.